The rows below give T cell receptor beta chains drawn from one sample of a study of cytomegalovirus exposure and HLA in healthy donors. Produced via immunoSEQ multiplex PCR; TCRdb's table is partial and in-frame only. The sample lists some 100,000 clones; about 80% were seen once. Sequencing input: PBMCs. Receptor source: a female donor in good health and CMV-seronegative. CDR3s include the opening cysteine and the closing phenylalanine or tryptophan. Each record gives: D gene, CDR3 length, clone size, J gene, V gene, CDR3 protein, CDR3 DNA. D genes are given only for firm matches. Clone size, where shown, is once, few, many, or a class for clones that have expanded.

>TRBD1|15|-|TRBJ1-4|TRBV5-6
CASSLRQGLNEKLFF
TGTGCCAGCAGCTTGAGACAGGGACTTAATGAAAAACTGTTTTTT
>-|16|-|TRBJ1-6|TRBV5-1
CASSPAEGVASSPLHF
TGCGCCAGCAGCCCTGCTGAGGGGGTGGCGAGTTCACCCCTCCACTTT
>-|12|-|TRBJ1-1|TRBV29-1
CSVASGQTEAFF
TGCAGCGTTGCTTCAGGACAGACCGAAGCTTTCTTT
>-|16|-|TRBJ1-3|TRBV7-6
CASSLEGSRGGNTIYF
TGTGCCAGCAGCTTAGAGGGATCAAGGGGTGGAAACACCATATATTTT
>-|14|-|TRBJ2-1|TRBV27
CASSSGGNYNEQFF
TGTGCCAGCAGTTCCGGGGGTAACTACAATGAGCAGTTCTTC
>TRBD1|15|-|TRBJ2-2|TRBV9
CASSPRDRVPGELFF
TGTGCCAGCAGCCCTCGGGACAGGGTCCCCGGGGAGCTGTTTTTT
>TRBD1|12|-|TRBJ2-7|TRBV27
CATRDRTYEQYF
TGTGCCACCCGGGACAGGACCTACGAGCAGTACTTC
>-|13|-|TRBJ1-1|TRBV27
CACSEDSRGEAFF
TGTGCCTGCAGCGAGGACAGCAGAGGAGAAGCTTTCTTT
>TRBD1|13|few|TRBJ2-3|TRBV2
CASRRTGGDTQYF
TGTGCCAGCAGACGGACAGGGGGCGATACGCAGTATTTT
>TRBD1|14|-|TRBJ1-1|TRBV30
CAWSVLRTGAEAFF
TGTGCCTGGAGTGTCCTCCGGACAGGGGCGGAAGCTTTCTTT
>-|15|-|TRBJ2-3|TRBV5-1
CASSPLTRVTDTQYF
TGCGCCAGCAGTCCACTAACGCGCGTCACAGATACGCAGTATTTT